Each of the 25 T cell receptor beta chains below was sequenced from the same sample in a study of vaccination and CD4 T cells after COVID-19. The Oncomine TCR Beta short-read assay generated sequence data from the DNA of cultured CD4+ T cells. CD4+ T cells were cultured, and genomic DNA was extracted from them. TCRdb recomputed calls from the PCR reads with MiXCR, one row per CDR3 protein. The profile shows about 9,100 distinct CDR3 sequences, around 33% of them singletons. Their recognized antigens are unknown. The treatment was: roughly nine-day PBMC culture with coronavirus spike peptide pools or control peptides (ViraFEST assay). Prior to the COVID-19 pandemic (2011-2018), the unexposed donor's CD4+ T cells were collected. Material for sequencing was CD4+ T cells from blood, cultured in vitro. The receptors shown here come from a human donor in good health.

This clonotype was found once. The chain links TRBV9 to TRBJ2-7, with unresolved D. V shed 0 bases and J shed 0 bases, with 7 bases lying between them. There are 14 residues in the CDR3. Germline V CDR1 and CDR2: SGDLS, YYNGEE. The CDR3 loop reads CASSVGVDSYEQYF. The CDR3, as DNA: TGTGCCAGCAGCGTAGGTGTAGACTCCTACGAGCAGTACTTC.

The rearrangement uses TRBV10-3 and TRBJ2-3; 13 positions match TRBD2. CDR3 size: 16 residues. The V gene's germline CDR1 is ENHRY and CDR2 SYGVKD. Trimming at V came to 7 bases and at J to 1 base, leaving 5 bases not matched to a gene. CDR3 in DNA: TGTGCCATCACCAAGGGACTAGCGGGGCGCACAGATACGCAGTATTTT. It is translated as CAITKGLAGRTDTQYF.

This clonotype occurred a few times. The chain is built from TRBV6-2 or TRBV6-3 and TRBJ2-6; the match to TRBD1 covers 9 bases. CDR3 size: 18 residues. Germline CDR1 MNHEY, CDR2 SVGEGT. The trim removed 0 bases at V and 0 bases at J, leaving 3 bases unmatched. This chain's CDR3 is CASSYSTGGVSGANVLTF. Here the CDR3 DNA reads TGTGCCAGCAGTTACTCGACAGGGGGGGTCTCTGGGGCCAACGTCCTGACTTTC.

This clonotype was counted between two and nine times. The gene calls are TRBV28 and TRBJ2-7; D gene uncertain. This CDR3 spans 15 amino acids. Between the trimmed V and J ends, which lost 2 bases and 5 bases, there was a span of 16 bases. Per the germline V gene, CDR1 is MDHEN and CDR2 is SYDVKM. CDR3 DNA sequence: TGTGCCAGCAGTTTACGGCCACACTATGGGCACGAGCAGTACTTC. Amino acid sequence: CASSLRPHYGHEQYF. Combining the CDR3 with reference TRBV28 and TRBJ2-7 gives the whole variable domain DVKVTQSSRYLVKRTGEKVFLECVQDMDHENMFWYRQDPGLGLRLIYFSYDVKMKEKGDIPEGYSVSREKKERFSLILESASTNQTSMYLCASSLRPHYGHEQYFGPGTRLTVT.

This chain connects TRBV2 to TRBJ2-3, with no clear D. The CDR3 is made up of 16 amino acids. V lost 5 bases and J 0 bases, leaving 15 bases between the germline ends. Germline V lookup: CDR1 SNHLY, CDR2 FYNNEI. CDR3 nucleotides: TGTGCCAGCAGTTTCCGAAGACCCGAAAGCACAGATACGCAGTATTTT. Residues: CASSFRRPESTDTQYF.

This clonotype appeared a few times. Here the CDR3 DNA reads TGTGCCAGCAGCCCCAGGGTCGGGAACACTGAAGCTTTCTTT. Translating gives CASSPRVGNTEAFF. The chain is built from TRBV7-9 and TRBJ1-1; D may be TRBD1 (5 bases). This CDR3 has 14 amino acids. The germline V gene has CDR1 SEHNR and CDR2 FQNEAQ (reference sequence). V was trimmed by 5 bases and J by 1 base, leaving 11 bases between them. The full variable domain, with the rest looked up from reference TRBV7-9 and TRBJ1-1, is DTGVSQNPRHKITKRGQNVTFRCDPISEHNRLYWYRQTLGQGPEFLTYFQNEAQLEKSRLLSDRFSAERPKGSFSTLEIQRTEQGDSAMYLCASSPRVGNTEAFFGQGTRLTVV.

The chain combines TRBV5-5 with TRBJ2-2; TRBD1 is a possible D gene (5 bases). The CDR3 is 14 amino acids. Looked up from germline, CDR1 is SGHKS and CDR2 is YYEKEE (reference sequence). Trimming took off 4 bases at V and 6 bases at J, with 13 bases between the two ends. The CDR3 protein is CASSPHPGPGELFF. CDR3 nucleotides: TGTGCCAGCAGCCCCCACCCAGGGCCCGGGGAGCTGTTTTTT.

This clonotype has a handful of counts. This chain links TRBV6-1 with TRBJ1-5, with D possibly matching TRBD1 (6 bases). CDR3 length: 15 residues. Per the germline V gene, CDR1 is MNHNS and CDR2 is SASEGT. V was cut by 6 bases and J by 4 bases, with 16 bases left in between. The CDR3 sequence is CASRDLSGENQPQHF. In DNA, the CDR3 is TGTGCCAGCAGGGATCTCTCAGGGGAGAATCAGCCCCAGCATTTT.

The chain links TRBV9 to TRBJ2-5, with unresolved D. The V gene lost 0 bases and the J gene lost 5 bases, with 5 bases spanning the gap. In germline, CDR1 is SGDLS, CDR2 YYNGEE. The CDR3 has 12 amino acids. CDR3 residues: CASSVGQETQYF. In DNA form, the CDR3 reads TGTGCCAGCAGCGTAGGCCAGGAGACCCAGTACTTC.

The chain has TRBV12-3 or TRBV12-4 and TRBJ1-1; 12 nucleotides align to TRBD1. The CDR3 runs to 14 residues. J was trimmed by 10 bases and V by 5 bases; bases with no gene match: 8. CDR3 region: CASSPWGQGAGAFF. The CDR3 DNA is TGTGCCAGCAGTCCCTGGGGACAGGGGGCAGGAGCTTTCTTT.

About this clonotype itself: The junction departs from germline at one end; a sequencing error may be responsible. The J gene is TRBJ2-1, the V gene TRBV11-3; no clear D gene. The CDR3 length is 13 residues. Germline lookup yields CDR1 SGHNT and CDR2 YENEEA. The CDR3, as DNA: TGTGCCAGCAGCCTCCCTTCCTCCAATGAGCAGTTCTTC. Its translation: CASSLPSSNEQFF.

This clonotype was observed once. This chain links TRBV28 with TRBJ2-7; 10 nucleotides line up with TRBD2. CDR3 size: 14 residues. The V gene end was trimmed by 6 bases and the J gene end by 7 bases; junction bases not matched to a gene: 9. Per germline, CDR1 MDHEN and CDR2 SYDVKM. The CDR3 sequence: CASRHPSGSREQYF. Written as DNA, the CDR3 is TGTGCCAGCAGACATCCTAGCGGGAGTAGGGAGCAGTACTTC.

This clonotype was counted between two and nine times. The V gene is TRBV2, the J gene TRBJ2-2; D is unresolved. CDR3 size: 14 residues. CDR1 and CDR2 (germline): SNHLY, FYNNEI. With 6 bases removed from V and 3 bases from J, the gap between germline ends came to 11 bases. The CDR3 here is CASSPDGYTGELFF. The CDR3 DNA follows: TGTGCCAGCAGCCCGGACGGTTACACCGGGGAGCTGTTTTTT.

The genes are TRBV6-1 and TRBJ2-3; D may be TRBD2 (6 bases). From germline, CDR1 is MNHNS and CDR2 SASEGT. CDR3 length: 15 residues. The V gene lost 5 bases and the J gene lost 1 base, with 13 bases spanning the gap. In nucleotides, the CDR3 is TGTGCCAGCAGTCGTGCTCCGGGGGGCACAGATACGCAGTATTTT. It is translated as CASSRAPGGTDTQYF.

In its sample, this clonotype was seen once. V is TRBV10-2 and J is TRBJ2-7; D may be TRBD1 (6 bases). Trimming removed 6 bases from V and 3 bases from J, with 18 bases in between. In germline, CDR1 is WSHSY, CDR2 SAAADI. The CDR3 consists of 15 residues. CDR3 loop: CASRQGNGFGYEQYF. The DNA of the CDR3 is TGCGCCAGCAGGCAGGGGAACGGATTCGGCTACGAGCAGTACTTC.

V and J are TRBV9 and TRBJ1-6; 7 positions agree with TRBD1. Germline CDR1 reads SGDLS; CDR2 reads YYNGEE. The CDR3 totals 15 residues. The J segment lost 9 bases and the V segment lost 0 bases, leaving 6 bases of the junction unmatched. The CDR3 nucleotides read TGTGCCAGCAGCGTAGGAGGGGGCTCAGGTTCACCCCTCCACTTT. It yields the protein CASSVGGGSGSPLHF.

This chain uses TRBV11-2 with TRBJ2-1; a weak D match, TRBD2 (7 bases). The CDR3 runs 16 residues. The germline CDR1 and CDR2 sequences are SGHAT and FQNNGV. The germline V and J ends were trimmed by 5 bases and 7 bases, with 21 bases remaining between them. CDR3 sequence (DNA): TGTGCCAGCAGCCACCTAAGGGGGAGGGCCAATAATGAGCAGTTCTTC. Its translation: CASSHLRGRANNEQFF.

V usage is TRBV20-1 and J usage is TRBJ2-7; TRBD2 matches 7 bases. CDR1 and CDR2 from the germline V gene are DFQATT and SNEGSKA (reference sequence). The ends lost 6 bases at V and 0 bases at J; junction bases unmatched: 5. CDR3 length equals 13 residues. CDR3 DNA: TGCAGTGCCCCGAGCGGGGTCTCCTACGAGCAGTACTTC. Translation gives CSAPSGVSYEQYF.

Sample share makes this clonotype medium-sized. The chain has TRBV20-1 and TRBJ2-5, with 13 nucleotides matching TRBD2. CDR3 length equals 20 residues. Germline CDR1 reads DFQATT; CDR2 reads SNEGSKA (reference sequence). V was pared by 3 bases and J by 1 base, with 17 bases of the junction left unmatched. Here the CDR3 reads CSASGLGGLAGEGVQETQYF. The CDR3 coding sequence is TGCAGTGCTAGCGGGTTGGGCGGACTAGCGGGAGAGGGCGTCCAAGAGACCCAGTACTTC.

The rearrangement joins TRBV11-2 to TRBJ2-1; 7 bases align to TRBD1. Germline CDR1 SGHAT, CDR2 FQNNGV. V dropped 5 bases and J dropped 5; count of bases not matched to a gene: 6. The CDR3 spans 14 residues. The CDR3 DNA sequence: TGTGCCAGCAGCCTCGGGACAGTAAACAATGAGCAGTTCTTC. Amino acids: CASSLGTVNNEQFF.

The chain combines TRBV19 with TRBJ2-7, with D hard to call. V was pared by 3 bases and J by 3 bases, with 9 bases between. This CDR3 has 13 amino acids. Germline assignment: CDR1 LNHDA and CDR2 SQIVND (reference sequence). CDR3 sequence: CASSIGRLYEQYF. In nucleotides, the CDR3 is TGTGCCAGTAGTATTGGTCGACTCTACGAGCAGTACTTC.

This rearrangement joins TRBV6-5 to TRBJ1-6, with D tentatively TRBD1 (6 bases). Germline V CDR1 and CDR2: MNHEY, SVGAGI. V dropped 2 bases and J dropped 7 bases, with 12 bases sitting between them. The CDR3 loop spans 15 amino acids. The CDR3 is CASSYGQLANSPLHF. CDR3 nucleotides: TGTGCCAGCAGTTACGGACAGCTAGCCAATTCACCCCTCCACTTT.

The rearrangement uses TRBV19 and TRBJ2-1; 8 bases agree with TRBD2. After removal of 5 bases from V and 0 bases from J, the junction contained 6 bases not matched to a gene. The CDR3 has 16 residues. Germline V gene sequence: CDR1 LNHDA, CDR2 SQIVND (reference sequence). CDR3 coding DNA: TGTGCCAGTAGTCTCCCCAGCGGGAGCTCCTACAATGAGCAGTTCTTC. Translated, it gives CASSLPSGSSYNEQFF. Combining the CDR3 with reference TRBV19 and TRBJ2-1 gives the whole variable domain DGGITQSPKYLFRKEGQNVTLSCEQNLNHDAMYWYRQDPGQGLRLIYYSQIVNDFQKGDIAEGYSVSREKKESFPLTVTSAQKNPTAFYLCASSLPSGSSYNEQFFGPGTRLTVL.

This clonotype has a handful of counts. V and J are TRBV20-1 and TRBJ2-5; TRBD1 or TRBD2 may be the D gene (6 bases each). Between the trimmed V and J ends, which lost 6 bases and 5 bases, there was a span of 16 bases. Germline assignment: CDR1 DFQATT and CDR2 SNEGSKA (reference sequence). The CDR3 contains 13 residues. In DNA form, the CDR3 reads TGCAGTGCGCCGGGGGCCGGCGGGGAGACCCAGTACTTC. This encodes CSAPGAGGETQYF.

This clonotype was detected only a few times. The chain carries TRBV29-1 and TRBJ2-2, with 13 bases fitting TRBD2. CDR3 size: 14 residues. The V gene's germline CDR1 is SQVTM and CDR2 ANQGSEA. The V segment lost 6 bases and the J segment 5 bases; nucleotides outside the gene matches: 3. CDR3 protein: CSVSGLAGTGELFF. CDR3 DNA sequence: TGCAGCGTGTCGGGACTAGCGGGAACCGGGGAGCTGTTTTTT.